The present TCR beta chain was sequenced within a study of CXCR3-negative and CXCR3-positive naive CD8 T cells. Across the study: Each library held about 1.5 +/- 0.3 million TRB reads, 120 million to 150 million in total. General study findings and limits: Naive CXCR3-positive and CXCR3-negative cells shared TRBV-TRBJ usage; memory cells diverged. Naive subsets were similarly diverse, while memory CD8+ repertoires were much less diverse. TRB CDR3 properties served as the basis for inferring TCR strength, and surface CD5 was comparable between naive subsets.

Researchers prepared the TRB cDNA libraries using 5' RACE with UMI labels. After re-calling the 5' RACE reads, TCRdb lists one entry per CDR3 protein, DNA absent. The sample data list about 43,000 distinct CDR3 sequences. The germline V gene has CDR1 SGHTA and CDR2 FQGNSA. This CDR3 is 17 amino acids long. In regard to this clonotype: Antigen specificity is unknown.

The gene calls are TRBV7-2 and TRBJ2-6; the D call from TCRdb, TRBD1, cannot be confirmed without DNA. This receptor was identified in a human donor in good health. Some clones in this sample may be carry-over from other donors' samples. Material for sequencing was memory CD8+ T cells from blood. CDR3 sequence reads: CASRGSGGLGGANVLTF.